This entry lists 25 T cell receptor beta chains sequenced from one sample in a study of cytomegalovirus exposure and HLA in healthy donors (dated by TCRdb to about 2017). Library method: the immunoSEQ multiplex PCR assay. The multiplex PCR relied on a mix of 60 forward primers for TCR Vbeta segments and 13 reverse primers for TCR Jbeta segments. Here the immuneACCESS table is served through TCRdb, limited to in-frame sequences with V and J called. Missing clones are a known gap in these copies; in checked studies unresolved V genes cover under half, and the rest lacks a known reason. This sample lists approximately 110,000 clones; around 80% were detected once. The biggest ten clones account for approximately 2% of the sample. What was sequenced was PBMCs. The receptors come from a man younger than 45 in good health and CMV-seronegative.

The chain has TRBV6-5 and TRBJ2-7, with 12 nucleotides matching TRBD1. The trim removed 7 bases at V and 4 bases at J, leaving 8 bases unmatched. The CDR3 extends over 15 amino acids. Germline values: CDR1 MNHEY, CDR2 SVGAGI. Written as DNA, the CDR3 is TGTGCCAGCAACCCGGGGGACAGGGGGCTTTACGAGCAGTACTTC. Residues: CASNPGDRGLYEQYF.

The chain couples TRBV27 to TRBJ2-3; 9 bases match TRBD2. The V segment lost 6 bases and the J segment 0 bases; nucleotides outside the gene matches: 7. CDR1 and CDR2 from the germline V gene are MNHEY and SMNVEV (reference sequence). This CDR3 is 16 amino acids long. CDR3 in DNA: TGTGCCAGCAGCCGACTAGCGGCATTTAGCACAGATACGCAGTATTTT. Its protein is CASSRLAAFSTDTQYF.

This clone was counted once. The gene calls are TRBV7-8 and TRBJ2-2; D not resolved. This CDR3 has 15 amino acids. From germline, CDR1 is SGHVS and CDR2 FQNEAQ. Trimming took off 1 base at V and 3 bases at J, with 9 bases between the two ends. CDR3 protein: CASSLVRLDTGELFF. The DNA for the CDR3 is TGTGCCAGCAGCTTAGTGCGGTTAGACACCGGGGAGCTGTTTTTT.

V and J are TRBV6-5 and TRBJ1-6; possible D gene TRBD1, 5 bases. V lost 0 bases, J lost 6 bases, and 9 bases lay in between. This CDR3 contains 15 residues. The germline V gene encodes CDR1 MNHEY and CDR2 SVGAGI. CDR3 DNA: TGTGCCAGCAGTTACTCACAGGCCCTTAATTCACCCCTCCACTTT. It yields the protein CASSYSQALNSPLHF.

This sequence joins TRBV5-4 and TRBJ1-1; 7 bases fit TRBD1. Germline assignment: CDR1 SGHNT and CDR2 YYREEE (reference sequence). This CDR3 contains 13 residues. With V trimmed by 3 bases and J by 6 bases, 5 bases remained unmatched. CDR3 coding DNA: TGTGCCAGCAGCTCGGGACAGAGGCCTGAAGCTTTCTTT. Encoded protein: CASSSGQRPEAFF.

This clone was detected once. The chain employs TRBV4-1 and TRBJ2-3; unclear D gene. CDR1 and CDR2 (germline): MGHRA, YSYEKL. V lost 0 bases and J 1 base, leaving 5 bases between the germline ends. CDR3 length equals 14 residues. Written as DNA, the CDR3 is TGCGCCAGCAGCCAAGAAGAGGGCACAGATACGCAGTATTTT. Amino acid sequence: CASSQEEGTDTQYF.

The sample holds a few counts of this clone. The CDR3 loop is CASRTGNSNQPQHF. CDR3 bases: TGTGCCAGCAGGACGGGAAACTCCAATCAGCCCCAGCATTTT. The chain couples TRBV6-5 to TRBJ1-5; D gene uncertain. The CDR3 sequence is 14 residues long. Germline V gives CDR1 MNHEY, CDR2 SVGAGI. Trimming stripped 6 bases from V and 3 bases from J, with 12 bases between.

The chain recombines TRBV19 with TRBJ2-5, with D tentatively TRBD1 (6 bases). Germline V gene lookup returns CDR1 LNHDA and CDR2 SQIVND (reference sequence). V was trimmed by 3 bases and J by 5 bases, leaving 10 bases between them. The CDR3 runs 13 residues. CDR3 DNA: TGTGCCAGTAGTATGAGGGGGACGGAGACCCAGTACTTC. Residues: CASSMRGTETQYF. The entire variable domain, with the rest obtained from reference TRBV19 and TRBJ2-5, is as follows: DGGITQSPKYLFRKEGQNVTLSCEQNLNHDAMYWYRQDPGQGLRLIYYSQIVNDFQKGDIAEGYSVSREKKESFPLTVTSAQKNPTAFYLCASSMRGTETQYFGPGTRLLVL.

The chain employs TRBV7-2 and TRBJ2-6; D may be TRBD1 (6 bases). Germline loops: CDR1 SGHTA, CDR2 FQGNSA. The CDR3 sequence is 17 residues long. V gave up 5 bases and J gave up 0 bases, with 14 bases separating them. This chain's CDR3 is CASSARQAPSGANVLTF. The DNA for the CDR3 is TGTGCCAGCAGCGCTCGACAGGCTCCCTCTGGGGCCAACGTCCTGACTTTC. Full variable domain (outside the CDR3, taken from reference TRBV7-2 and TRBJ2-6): GAGVSQSPSNKVTEKGKDVELRCDPISGHTALYWYRQSLGQGLEFLIYFQGNSAPDKSGLPSDRFSAERTGGSVSTLTIQRTQQEDSAVYLCASSARQAPSGANVLTFGAGSRLTVL.

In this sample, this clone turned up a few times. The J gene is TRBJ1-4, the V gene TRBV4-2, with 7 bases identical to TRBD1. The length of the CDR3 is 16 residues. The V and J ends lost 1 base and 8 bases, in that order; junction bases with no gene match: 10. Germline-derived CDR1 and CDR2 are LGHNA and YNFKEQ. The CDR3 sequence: CASSQGSNDRDEKLFF. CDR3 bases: TGTGCCAGCAGCCAAGGAAGTAACGACAGGGACGAAAAACTGTTTTTT.

The CDR3 loop is CASSVVAGAAGTQYF. The CDR3 DNA is TGTGCCAGCAGCGTAGTTGCGGGGGCAGCCGGGACGCAGTATTTT. The chain couples TRBV9 to TRBJ2-3; the D gene is possibly TRBD2 (7 bases). The V end was cut by 0 bases, the J end by 9 bases, with 17 bases between. Germline V gives CDR1 SGDLS, CDR2 YYNGEE. The CDR3 totals 15 residues.

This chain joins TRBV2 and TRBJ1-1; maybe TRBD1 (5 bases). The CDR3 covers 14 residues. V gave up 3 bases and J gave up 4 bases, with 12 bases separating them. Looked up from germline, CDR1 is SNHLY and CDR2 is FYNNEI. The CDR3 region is CASSEGGVSTEAFF. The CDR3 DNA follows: TGTGCCAGCAGTGAGGGGGGGGTAAGCACTGAAGCTTTCTTT.

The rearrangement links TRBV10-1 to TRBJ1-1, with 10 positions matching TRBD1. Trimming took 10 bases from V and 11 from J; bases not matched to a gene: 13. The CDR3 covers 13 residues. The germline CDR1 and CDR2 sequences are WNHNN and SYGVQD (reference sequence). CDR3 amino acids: CAKNGTGELMAFF. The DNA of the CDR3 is TGCGCCAAGAACGGGACAGGGGAATTGATGGCTTTCTTT.

The CDR3 DNA reads as TGCGCCAGCAGCTTGGGACTCGACACCGGGGAGCTGTTTTTT. Amino acids: CASSLGLDTGELFF. The rearrangement joins TRBV5-1 to TRBJ2-2; D is uncertain. Trimming removed 0 bases from V and 3 bases from J, with 6 bases in between. Germline V lookup: CDR1 SGHRS, CDR2 YFSETQ. The CDR3 contains 14 residues.

In DNA form, the CDR3 reads TGCGCCAGCAGCTCCGGGACAGGGGGCTCTGGAAACACCATATATTTT. This codes for CASSSGTGGSGNTIYF. The gene calls are TRBV5-1 and TRBJ1-3; TRBD1 agrees at 11 bases. From germline, CDR1 is SGHRS and CDR2 YFSETQ. V trimming: 3 bases; J trimming: 0 bases; junction bases outside the gene matches: 2. CDR3 size: 16 residues.

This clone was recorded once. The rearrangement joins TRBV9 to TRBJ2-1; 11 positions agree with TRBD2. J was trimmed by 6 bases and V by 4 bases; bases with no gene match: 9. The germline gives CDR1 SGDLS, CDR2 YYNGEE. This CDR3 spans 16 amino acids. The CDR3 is CASSFSGTSGLNEQFF. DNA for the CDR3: TGTGCCAGCAGCTTTTCCGGGACTAGCGGTCTCAATGAGCAGTTCTTC.

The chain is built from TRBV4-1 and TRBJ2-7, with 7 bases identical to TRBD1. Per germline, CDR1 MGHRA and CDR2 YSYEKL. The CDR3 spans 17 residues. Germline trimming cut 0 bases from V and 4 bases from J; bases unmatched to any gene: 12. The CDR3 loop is CASSQEVGGAGGYEQYF. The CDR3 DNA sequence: TGCGCCAGCAGCCAAGAGGTGGGTGGGGCAGGGGGATACGAGCAGTACTTC.

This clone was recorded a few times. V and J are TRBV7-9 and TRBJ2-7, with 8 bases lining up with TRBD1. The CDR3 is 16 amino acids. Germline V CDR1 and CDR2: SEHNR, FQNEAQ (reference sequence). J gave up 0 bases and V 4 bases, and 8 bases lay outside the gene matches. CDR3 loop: CASSWVGQASSYEQYF. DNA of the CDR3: TGTGCCAGCAGCTGGGTGGGACAGGCAAGCTCCTACGAGCAGTACTTC.

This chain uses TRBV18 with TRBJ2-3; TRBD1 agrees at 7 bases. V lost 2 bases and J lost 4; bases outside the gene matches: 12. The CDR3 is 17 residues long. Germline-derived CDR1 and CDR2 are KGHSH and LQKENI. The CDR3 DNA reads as TGTGCCAGCTCACCAAACACGATGACAGGGATTGCAGATACGCAGTATTTT. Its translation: CASSPNTMTGIADTQYF.

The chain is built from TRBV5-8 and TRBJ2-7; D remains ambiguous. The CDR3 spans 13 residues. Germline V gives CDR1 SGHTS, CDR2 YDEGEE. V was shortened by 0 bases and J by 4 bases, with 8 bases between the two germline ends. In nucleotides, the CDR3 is TGTGCCAGCAGCTTGGGTGCAGGATACGAGCAGTACTTC. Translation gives CASSLGAGYEQYF.

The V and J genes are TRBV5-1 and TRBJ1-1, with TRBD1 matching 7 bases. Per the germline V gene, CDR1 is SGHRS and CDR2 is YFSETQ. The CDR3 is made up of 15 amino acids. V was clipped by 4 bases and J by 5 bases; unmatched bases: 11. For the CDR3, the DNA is TGCGCCAGCAGCCCGGAAACAGGGGTAGGGACTGAAGCTTTCTTT. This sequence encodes CASSPETGVGTEAFF.

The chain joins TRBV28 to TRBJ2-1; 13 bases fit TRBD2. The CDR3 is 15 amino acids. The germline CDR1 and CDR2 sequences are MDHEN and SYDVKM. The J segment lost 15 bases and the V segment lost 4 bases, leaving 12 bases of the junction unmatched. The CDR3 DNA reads TGTGCCAGCAGTTGGCCGGGACTAGCGGGGCTGGGGGGGTTCTTC. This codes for CASSWPGLAGLGGFF.

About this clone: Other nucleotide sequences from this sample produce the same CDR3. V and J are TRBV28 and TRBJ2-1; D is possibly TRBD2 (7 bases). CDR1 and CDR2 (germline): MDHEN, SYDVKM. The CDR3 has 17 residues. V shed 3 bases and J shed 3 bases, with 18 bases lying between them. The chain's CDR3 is CASSLLGGGDNYNEQFF. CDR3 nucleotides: TGTGCCAGCAGTTTGTTGGGCGGGGGCGACAACTACAATGAGCAGTTCTTC.

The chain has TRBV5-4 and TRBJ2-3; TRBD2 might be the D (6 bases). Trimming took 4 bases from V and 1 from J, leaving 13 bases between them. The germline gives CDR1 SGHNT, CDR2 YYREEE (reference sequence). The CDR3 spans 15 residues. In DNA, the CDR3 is TGTGCCAGCAGCCGTAATAGCGGTGGCACAGATACGCAGTATTTT. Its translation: CASSRNSGGTDTQYF.

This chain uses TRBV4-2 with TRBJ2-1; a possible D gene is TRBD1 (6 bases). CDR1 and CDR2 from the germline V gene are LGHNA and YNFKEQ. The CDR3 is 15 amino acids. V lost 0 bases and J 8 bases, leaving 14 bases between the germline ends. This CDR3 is CASSQDRGKGDEQFF. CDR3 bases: TGTGCCAGCAGCCAAGACAGGGGAAAAGGCGATGAGCAGTTCTTC.